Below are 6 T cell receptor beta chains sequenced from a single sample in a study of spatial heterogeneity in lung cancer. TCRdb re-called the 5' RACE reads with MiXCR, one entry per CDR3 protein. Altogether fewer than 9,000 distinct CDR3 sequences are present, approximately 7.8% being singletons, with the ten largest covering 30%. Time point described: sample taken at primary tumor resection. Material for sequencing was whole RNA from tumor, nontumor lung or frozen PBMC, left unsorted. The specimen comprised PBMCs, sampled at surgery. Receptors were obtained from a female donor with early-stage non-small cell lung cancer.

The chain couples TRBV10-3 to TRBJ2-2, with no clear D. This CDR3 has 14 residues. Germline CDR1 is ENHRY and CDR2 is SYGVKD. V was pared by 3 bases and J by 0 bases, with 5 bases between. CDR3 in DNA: TGTGCCATCAGTGAAGGTGCGAACACCGGGGAGCTGTTTTTT. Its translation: CAISEGANTGELFF.

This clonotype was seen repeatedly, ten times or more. The CDR3 nucleotides are TGCAGCGTTGGGATGGGCTCGAGCGTTGGAGAGACCCAGTACTTC. Translation: CSVGMGSSVGETQYF. The chain has TRBV29-1 and TRBJ2-5; D unclear. Germline values: CDR1 SQVTM, CDR2 ANQGSEA. V was pared by 4 bases and J by 4 bases, with 19 bases between. The CDR3 contains 15 residues.

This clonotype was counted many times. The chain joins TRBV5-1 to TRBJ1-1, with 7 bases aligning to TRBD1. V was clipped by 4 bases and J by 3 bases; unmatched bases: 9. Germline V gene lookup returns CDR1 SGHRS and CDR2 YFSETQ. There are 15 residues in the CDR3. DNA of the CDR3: TGCGCCAGCAGCCGTGACAGGGCTCTATACACTGAAGCTTTCTTT. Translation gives CASSRDRALYTEAFF.

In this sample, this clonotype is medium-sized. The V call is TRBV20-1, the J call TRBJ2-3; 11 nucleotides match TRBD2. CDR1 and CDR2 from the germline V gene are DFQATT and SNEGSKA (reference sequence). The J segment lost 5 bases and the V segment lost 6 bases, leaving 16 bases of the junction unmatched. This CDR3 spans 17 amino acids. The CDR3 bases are TGCAGTGCGAGTGAGATCAAGACTAGCGGGGATTTAGATACGCAGTATTTT. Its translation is CSASEIKTSGDLDTQYF.

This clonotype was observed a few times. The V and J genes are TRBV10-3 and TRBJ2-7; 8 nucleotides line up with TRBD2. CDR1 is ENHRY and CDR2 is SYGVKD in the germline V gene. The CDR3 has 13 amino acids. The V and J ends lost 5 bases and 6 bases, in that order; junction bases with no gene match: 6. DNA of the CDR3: TGTGCCATCAGTTGGGGACTAGTAGGCGAGCAGTACTTC. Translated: CAISWGLVGEQYF.

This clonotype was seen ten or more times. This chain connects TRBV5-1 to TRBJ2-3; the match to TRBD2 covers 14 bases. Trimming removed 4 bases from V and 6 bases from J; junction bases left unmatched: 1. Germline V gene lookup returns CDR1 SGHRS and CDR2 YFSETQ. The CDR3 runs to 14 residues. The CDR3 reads CASSRTSGRDTQYF. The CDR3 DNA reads TGCGCCAGCAGCCGGACTAGCGGGAGGGATACGCAGTATTTT.